Below are 10 T cell receptor beta chains sequenced from a single sample in a study of OX40 agonist ivuxolimab in advanced cancers. TCRdb's copy holds only in-frame clones and misses some; the assay was immunoSEQ multiplex PCR. The sample contains roughly 15,000 clones, approximately 80% of which appear only once. This sample comprised CD4+ or CD8+ T cells sorted from blood, obtained in a trial of the OX40 agonist ivuxolimab. These receptors were obtained from an adult with an advanced solid tumor such as melanoma, head and neck, liver or kidney cancer.

This chain connects TRBV27 to TRBJ1-1, with D possibly being TRBD1 (5 bases). CDR1 and CDR2 from the germline V gene are MNHEY and SMNVEV (reference sequence). The CDR3 is 12 residues long. The ends were cut back, 4 bases at V and 6 bases at J, with 9 bases in the middle. CDR3 region: CASSSQGSEAFF. DNA for the CDR3: TGTGCCAGCAGTTCCCAGGGATCTGAAGCTTTCTTT.

The gene calls are TRBV27 and TRBJ2-1; weak D call: TRBD1 (5 bases). The CDR3 contains 13 residues. The V end lost 0 bases, the J end lost 9 bases, and 9 bases lay between the germline ends. Germline CDR1 MNHEY, CDR2 SMNVEV (reference sequence). The CDR3 sequence is CASSLSWQGEQFF. In nucleotides, the CDR3 is TGTGCCAGCAGTTTATCCTGGCAGGGTGAGCAGTTCTTC.

This clone has more than one count but fewer than ten. This chain links TRBV19 with TRBJ2-3; D is unclear. Germline V lookup: CDR1 LNHDA, CDR2 SQIVND (reference sequence). This CDR3 comprises 12 residues. With 5 bases removed from V and 6 bases from J, the gap between germline ends came to 9 bases. The CDR3 spells CASSGTEDTQYF. The DNA of the CDR3 is TGTGCCAGTAGTGGCACTGAGGATACGCAGTATTTT.

The chain couples TRBV6-5 to TRBJ2-2; no clear D. The germline V gene has CDR1 MNHEY and CDR2 SVGAGI. V lost 5 bases to trimming and J lost 2 bases, with 3 bases between them. The CDR3 totals 12 residues. The CDR3 nucleotides read TGTGCCAGCAGTCAAAACACCGGGGAGCTGTTTTTT. It translates to CASSQNTGELFF.

The genes are TRBV9 and TRBJ2-2, with unresolved D. The germline V gene has CDR1 SGDLS and CDR2 YYNGEE. CDR3 length equals 12 residues. The V and J ends lost 3 bases and 4 bases respectively, with 4 bases between them. CDR3 DNA: TGTGCCAGCAGCGCCCTCACCGGGGAGCTGTTTTTT. Amino acid sequence: CASSALTGELFF.

This clone was detected once. This sequence joins TRBV4-3 and TRBJ1-2; a possible D gene is TRBD1 (5 bases). V gave up 0 bases and J gave up 3 bases, with 11 bases separating them. Germline loops: CDR1 LGHNA, CDR2 YSLEER. The CDR3 extends over 15 amino acids. The chain's CDR3 is CASSQDGGRYYGYTF. CDR3 nucleotide sequence: TGCGCCAGCAGCCAAGATGGGGGACGGTACTATGGCTACACCTTC.

For this clone: Other DNA sequences in this specimen translate into the identical CDR3. J is TRBJ1-2 and V is TRBV27; 7 bases align to TRBD1. Germline V CDR1 and CDR2: MNHEY, SMNVEV (reference sequence). The CDR3 is 14 amino acids. Trimming removed 2 bases from V and 4 bases from J; junction bases left unmatched: 4. CDR3 amino acids: CASSLGGQTYGYTF. The CDR3 DNA reads as TGTGCCAGCAGTTTAGGGGGACAGACCTATGGCTACACCTTC.

The chain joins TRBV19 to TRBJ1-5, with D perhaps matching TRBD1 (6 bases). This CDR3 spans 14 amino acids. The germline V and J ends were trimmed by 7 bases and 1 base, with 11 bases remaining between them. In germline, CDR1 is LNHDA, CDR2 SQIVND (reference sequence). The CDR3 DNA is TGTGCCAGTAAGGGGGTCGGAAGCAATCAGCCCCAGCATTTT. Translating gives CASKGVGSNQPQHF. Full variable domain (remainder filled in from reference TRBV19 and TRBJ1-5): DGGITQSPKYLFRKEGQNVTLSCEQNLNHDAMYWYRQDPGQGLRLIYYSQIVNDFQKGDIAEGYSVSREKKESFPLTVTSAQKNPTAFYLCASKGVGSNQPQHFGDGTRLSIL.

This CDR3 reads CASSTSGSSYNEQFF. The CDR3, as DNA: TGTGCCAGTAGTACCTCAGGGAGCTCCTACAATGAGCAGTTCTTC. The genes are TRBV19 and TRBJ2-1; D possibly uses TRBD1 or TRBD2 (5 bases each). The CDR3 contains 15 residues. Germline-derived CDR1 and CDR2 are LNHDA and SQIVND (reference sequence). Trimming took 4 bases from V and 0 from J, leaving 10 bases between them.

J is TRBJ2-1 and V is TRBV14; unclear D gene. The CDR3 sequence is 12 residues long. Germline V CDR1 and CDR2: SGHDN, FVKESK. Trimming shortened V by 0 bases and J by 10 bases, and 7 bases separated the two germline ends. Written as DNA, the CDR3 is TGTGCCAGCAGCCAAGATTTAAGGGAGCAGTTCTTC. Amino acids: CASSQDLREQFF. The whole variable domain, remainder taken from reference TRBV14 and TRBJ2-1, is EAGVTQFPSHSVIEKGQTVTLRCDPISGHDNLYWYRRVMGKEIKFLLHFVKESKQDESGMPNNRFLAERTGGTYSTLKVQPAELEDSGVYFCASSQDLREQFFGPGTRLTVL.